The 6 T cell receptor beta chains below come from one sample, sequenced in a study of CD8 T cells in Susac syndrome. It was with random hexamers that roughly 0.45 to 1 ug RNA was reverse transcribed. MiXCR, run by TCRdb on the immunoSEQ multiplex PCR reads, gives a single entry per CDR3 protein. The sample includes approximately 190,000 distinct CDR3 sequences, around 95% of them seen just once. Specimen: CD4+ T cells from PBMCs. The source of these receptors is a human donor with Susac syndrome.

In nucleotides, the CDR3 is TGTGCCAGCAGCTTAAGTGCTGATGGACAGGGTAGTCAGCCCCAGCATTTT. This sequence encodes CASSLSADGQGSQPQHF. The chain combines TRBV12-3 or TRBV12-4 with TRBJ1-5; 8 nucleotides agree with TRBD1. V trimming: 6 bases; J trimming: 6 bases; junction bases outside the gene matches: 16. The CDR3 totals 17 residues.

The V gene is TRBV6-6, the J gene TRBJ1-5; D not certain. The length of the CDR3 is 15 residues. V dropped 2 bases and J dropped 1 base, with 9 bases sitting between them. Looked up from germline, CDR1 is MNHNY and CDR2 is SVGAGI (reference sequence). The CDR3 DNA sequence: TGTGCCAGCAGTTACGCGGGCCAAAGCAATCAGCCCCAGCATTTT. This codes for CASSYAGQSNQPQHF.

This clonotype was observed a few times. The CDR3 protein is CASSLRTGSGNTIYF. The CDR3 nucleotides are TGTGCCAGCAGCTTACGTACAGGGTCTGGAAACACCATATATTTT. The V and J genes are TRBV7-9 and TRBJ1-3, with D tentatively TRBD1 (6 bases). The CDR3 is 15 amino acids. V shed 2 bases and J shed 1 base, with 9 bases lying between them. Germline V gives CDR1 SEHNR, CDR2 FQNEAQ (reference sequence).

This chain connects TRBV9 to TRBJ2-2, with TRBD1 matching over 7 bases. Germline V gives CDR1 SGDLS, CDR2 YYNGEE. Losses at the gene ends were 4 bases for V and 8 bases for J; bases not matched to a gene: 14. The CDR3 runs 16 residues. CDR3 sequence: CASSNQRGGGAGELFF. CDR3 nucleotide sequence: TGTGCCAGCAGCAATCAAAGAGGGGGCGGAGCGGGGGAGCTGTTTTTT.

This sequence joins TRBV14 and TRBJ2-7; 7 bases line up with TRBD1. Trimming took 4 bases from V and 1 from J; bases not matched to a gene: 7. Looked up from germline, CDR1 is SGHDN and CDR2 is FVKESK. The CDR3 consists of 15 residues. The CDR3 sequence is CASSRQTGVSYEQYF. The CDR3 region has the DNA TGTGCCAGCAGCCGCCAAACAGGGGTATCCTACGAGCAGTACTTC.

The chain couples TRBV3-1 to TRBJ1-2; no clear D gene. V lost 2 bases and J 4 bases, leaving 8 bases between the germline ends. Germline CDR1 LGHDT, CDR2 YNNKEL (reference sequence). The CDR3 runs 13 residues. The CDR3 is CASSQNDLYGYTF. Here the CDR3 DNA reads TGTGCCAGCAGCCAAAATGATCTCTATGGCTACACCTTC.